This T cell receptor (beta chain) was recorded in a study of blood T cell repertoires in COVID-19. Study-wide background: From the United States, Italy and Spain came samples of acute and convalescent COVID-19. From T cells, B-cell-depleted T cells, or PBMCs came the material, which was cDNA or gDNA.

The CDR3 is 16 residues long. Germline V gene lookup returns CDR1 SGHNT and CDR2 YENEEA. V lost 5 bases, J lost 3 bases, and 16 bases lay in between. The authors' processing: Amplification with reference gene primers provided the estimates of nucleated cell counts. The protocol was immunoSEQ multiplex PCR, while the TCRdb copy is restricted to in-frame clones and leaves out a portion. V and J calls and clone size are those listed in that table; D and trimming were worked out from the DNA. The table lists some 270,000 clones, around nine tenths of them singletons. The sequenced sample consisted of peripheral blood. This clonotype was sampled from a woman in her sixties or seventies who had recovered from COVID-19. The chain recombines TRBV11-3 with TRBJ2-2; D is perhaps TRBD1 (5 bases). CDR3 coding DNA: TGTGCCAGCAGCAAAAGGGGCGGTCATGACACCGGGGAGCTGTTTTTT. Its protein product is CASSKRGGHDTGELFF.